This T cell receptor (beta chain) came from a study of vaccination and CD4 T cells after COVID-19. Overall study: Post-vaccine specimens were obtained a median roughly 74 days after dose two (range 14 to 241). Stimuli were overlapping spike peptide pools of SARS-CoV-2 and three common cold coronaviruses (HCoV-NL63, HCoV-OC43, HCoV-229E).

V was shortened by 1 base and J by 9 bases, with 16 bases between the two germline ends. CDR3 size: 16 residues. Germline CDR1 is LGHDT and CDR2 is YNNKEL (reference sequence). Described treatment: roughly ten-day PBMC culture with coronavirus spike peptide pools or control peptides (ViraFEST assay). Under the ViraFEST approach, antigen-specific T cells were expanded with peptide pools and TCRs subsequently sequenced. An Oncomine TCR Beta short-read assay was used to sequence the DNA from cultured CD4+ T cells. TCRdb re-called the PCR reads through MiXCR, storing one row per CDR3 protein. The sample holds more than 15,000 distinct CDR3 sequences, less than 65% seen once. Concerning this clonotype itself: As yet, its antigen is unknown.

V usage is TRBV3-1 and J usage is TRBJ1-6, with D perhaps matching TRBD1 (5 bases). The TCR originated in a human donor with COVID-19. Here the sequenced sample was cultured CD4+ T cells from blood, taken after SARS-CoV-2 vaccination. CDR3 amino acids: CASSQGVVRASSPLHF. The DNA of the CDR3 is TGTGCCAGCAGCCAAGGGGTTGTCAGGGCTTCTTCACCCCTCCACTTT.